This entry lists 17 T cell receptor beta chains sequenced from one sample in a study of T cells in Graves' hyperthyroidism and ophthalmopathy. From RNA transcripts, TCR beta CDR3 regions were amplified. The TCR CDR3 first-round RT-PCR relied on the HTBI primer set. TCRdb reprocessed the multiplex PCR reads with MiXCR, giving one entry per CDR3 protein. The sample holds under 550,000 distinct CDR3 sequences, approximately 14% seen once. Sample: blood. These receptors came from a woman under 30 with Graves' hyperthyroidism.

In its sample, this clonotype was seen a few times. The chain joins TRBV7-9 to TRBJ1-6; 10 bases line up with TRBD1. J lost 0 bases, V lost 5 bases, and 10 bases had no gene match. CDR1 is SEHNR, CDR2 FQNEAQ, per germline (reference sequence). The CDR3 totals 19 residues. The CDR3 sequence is CASSQTSGQGSSYNSPLHF. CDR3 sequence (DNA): TGTGCCAGCAGCCAAACATCGGGACAGGGGAGCTCCTATAATTCACCCCTCCACTTT.

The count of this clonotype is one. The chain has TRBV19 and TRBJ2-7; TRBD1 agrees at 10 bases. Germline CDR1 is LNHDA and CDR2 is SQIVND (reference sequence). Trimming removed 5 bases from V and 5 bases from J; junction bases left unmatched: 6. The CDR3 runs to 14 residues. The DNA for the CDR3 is TGTGCCAGTAGTCCAGGACAGGGGGTAAACGAGCAGTACTTC. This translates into CASSPGQGVNEQYF.

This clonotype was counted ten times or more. The CDR3 loop reads CASSSGWGQGDTGELFF. The CDR3 DNA reads TGTGCCAGCAGTTCAGGGTGGGGACAGGGAGACACCGGGGAGCTGTTTTTT. The chain is built from TRBV6-2 or TRBV6-3 and TRBJ2-2, with 9 positions matching TRBD1. This CDR3 is 17 amino acids long. The V and J ends lost 4 bases and 3 bases, in that order; junction bases with no gene match: 9. Germline loops: CDR1 MNHEY, CDR2 SVGEGT.

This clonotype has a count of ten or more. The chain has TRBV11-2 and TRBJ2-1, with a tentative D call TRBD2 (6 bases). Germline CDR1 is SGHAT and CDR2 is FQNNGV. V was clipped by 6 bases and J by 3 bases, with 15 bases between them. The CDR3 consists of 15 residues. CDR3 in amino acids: CASRPLASLYNEQFF. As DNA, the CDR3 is TGTGCCAGCAGGCCGCTAGCGTCCCTCTACAATGAGCAGTTCTTC.

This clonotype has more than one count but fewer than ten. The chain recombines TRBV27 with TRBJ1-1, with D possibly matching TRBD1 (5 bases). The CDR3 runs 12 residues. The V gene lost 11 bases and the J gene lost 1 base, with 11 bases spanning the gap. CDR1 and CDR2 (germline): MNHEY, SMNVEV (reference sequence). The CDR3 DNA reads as TGTGCCTCCGGGGCGAGGAACACTGAAGCTTTCTTT. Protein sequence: CASGARNTEAFF.

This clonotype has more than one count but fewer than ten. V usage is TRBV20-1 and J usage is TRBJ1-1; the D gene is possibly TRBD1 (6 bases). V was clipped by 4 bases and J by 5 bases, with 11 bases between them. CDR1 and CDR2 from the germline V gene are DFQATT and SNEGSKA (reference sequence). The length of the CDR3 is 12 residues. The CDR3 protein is CSAKQGFTEAFF. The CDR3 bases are TGCAGTGCTAAACAGGGTTTTACTGAAGCTTTCTTT.

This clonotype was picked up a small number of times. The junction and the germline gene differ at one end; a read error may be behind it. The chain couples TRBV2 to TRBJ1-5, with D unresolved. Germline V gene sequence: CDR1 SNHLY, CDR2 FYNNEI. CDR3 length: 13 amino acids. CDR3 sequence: CASSVGRDQPQHF. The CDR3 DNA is TGCGCCAGCAGTGTAGGTAGAGATCAGCCCCAGCATTTT.

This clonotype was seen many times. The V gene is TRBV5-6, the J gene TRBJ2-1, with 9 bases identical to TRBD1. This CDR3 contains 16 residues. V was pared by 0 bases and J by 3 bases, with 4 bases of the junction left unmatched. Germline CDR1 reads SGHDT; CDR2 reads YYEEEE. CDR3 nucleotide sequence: TGTGCCAGCAGCTTGGTGGGGACAGGGAGCTACAATGAGCAGTTCTTC. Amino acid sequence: CASSLVGTGSYNEQFF.

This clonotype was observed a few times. CDR3 sequence (DNA): TGTGCCAGCAGTTTTAACCCTCCAACTAACTATGGCTACACCTTC. Translated: CASSFNPPTNYGYTF. This chain uses TRBV27 with TRBJ1-2; D call uncertain. The CDR3 consists of 15 residues. Trimming shortened V by 3 bases and J by 0 bases, and 11 bases separated the two germline ends. CDR1 is MNHEY and CDR2 is SMNVEV in the germline V gene (reference sequence).

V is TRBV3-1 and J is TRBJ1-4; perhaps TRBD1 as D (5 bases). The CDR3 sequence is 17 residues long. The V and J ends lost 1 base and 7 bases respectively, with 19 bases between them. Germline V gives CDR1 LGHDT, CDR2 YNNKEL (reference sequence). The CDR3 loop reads CASSQGGVHLWLEKLFF. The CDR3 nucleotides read TGTGCCAGCAGCCAAGGGGGCGTTCATTTGTGGCTTGAAAAACTGTTTTTT. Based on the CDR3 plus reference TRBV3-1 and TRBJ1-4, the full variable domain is DTAVSQTPKYLVTQMGNDKSIKCEQNLGHDTMYWYKQDSKKFLKIMFSYNNKELIINETVPNRFSPKSPDKAHLNLHINSLELGDSAVYFCASSQGGVHLWLEKLFFGSGTQLSVL.

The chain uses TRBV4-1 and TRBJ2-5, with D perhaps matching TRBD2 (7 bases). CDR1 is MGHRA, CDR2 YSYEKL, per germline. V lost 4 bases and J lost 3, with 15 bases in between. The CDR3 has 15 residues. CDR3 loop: CASSLGGGPKETQYF. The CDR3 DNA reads TGCGCCAGCAGCCTAGGGGGAGGGCCGAAAGAGACCCAGTACTTC.

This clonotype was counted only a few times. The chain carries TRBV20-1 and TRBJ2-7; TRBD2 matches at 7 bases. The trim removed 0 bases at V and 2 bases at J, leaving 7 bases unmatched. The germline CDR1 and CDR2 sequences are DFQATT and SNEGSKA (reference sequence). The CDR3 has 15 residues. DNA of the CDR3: TGCAGTGCTAGAGATCTGGCTAGCGGTACCTACGAGCAGTACTTC. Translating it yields CSARDLASGTYEQYF.

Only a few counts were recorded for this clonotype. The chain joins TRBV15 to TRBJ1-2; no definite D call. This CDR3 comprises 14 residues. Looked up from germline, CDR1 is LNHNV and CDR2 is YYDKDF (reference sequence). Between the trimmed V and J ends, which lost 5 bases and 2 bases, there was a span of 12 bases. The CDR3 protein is CATSREQGNYGYTF. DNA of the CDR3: TGTGCCACCAGCCGGGAGCAAGGAAACTATGGCTACACCTTC. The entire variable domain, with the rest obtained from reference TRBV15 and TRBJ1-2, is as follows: DAMVIQNPRYQVTQFGKPVTLSCSQTLNHNVMYWYQQKSSQAPKLLFHYYDKDFNNEADTPDNFQSRRPNTSFCFLDIRSPGLGDTAMYLCATSREQGNYGYTFGSGTRLTVV.

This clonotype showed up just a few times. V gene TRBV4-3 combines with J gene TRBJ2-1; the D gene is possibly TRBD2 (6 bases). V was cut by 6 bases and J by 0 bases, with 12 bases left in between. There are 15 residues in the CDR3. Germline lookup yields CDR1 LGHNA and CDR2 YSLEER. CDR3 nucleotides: TGCGCCAGCAGTCACACCGGGGGCTCCTACAATGAGCAGTTCTTC. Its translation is CASSHTGGSYNEQFF.

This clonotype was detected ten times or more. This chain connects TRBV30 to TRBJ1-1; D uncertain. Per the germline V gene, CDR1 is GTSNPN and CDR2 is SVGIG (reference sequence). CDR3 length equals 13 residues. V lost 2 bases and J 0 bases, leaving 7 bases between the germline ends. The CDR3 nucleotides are TGTGCCTGGAGTTCACAGTTGAACACTGAAGCTTTCTTT. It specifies CAWSSQLNTEAFF.

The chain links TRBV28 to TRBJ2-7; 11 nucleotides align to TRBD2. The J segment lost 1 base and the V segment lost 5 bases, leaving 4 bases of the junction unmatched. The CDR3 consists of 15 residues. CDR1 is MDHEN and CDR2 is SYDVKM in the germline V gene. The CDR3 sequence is CASSLTSGVSYEQYF. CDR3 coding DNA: TGTGCCAGCAGTCTGACTAGCGGGGTTTCCTACGAGCAGTACTTC.

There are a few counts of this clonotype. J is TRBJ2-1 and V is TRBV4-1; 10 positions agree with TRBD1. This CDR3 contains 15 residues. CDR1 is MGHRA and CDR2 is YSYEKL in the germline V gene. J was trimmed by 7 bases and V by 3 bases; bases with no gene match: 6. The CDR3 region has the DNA TGCGCCAGCAGCCACCCGGACAGGGGGGGGAATGAGCAGTTCTTC. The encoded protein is CASSHPDRGGNEQFF.